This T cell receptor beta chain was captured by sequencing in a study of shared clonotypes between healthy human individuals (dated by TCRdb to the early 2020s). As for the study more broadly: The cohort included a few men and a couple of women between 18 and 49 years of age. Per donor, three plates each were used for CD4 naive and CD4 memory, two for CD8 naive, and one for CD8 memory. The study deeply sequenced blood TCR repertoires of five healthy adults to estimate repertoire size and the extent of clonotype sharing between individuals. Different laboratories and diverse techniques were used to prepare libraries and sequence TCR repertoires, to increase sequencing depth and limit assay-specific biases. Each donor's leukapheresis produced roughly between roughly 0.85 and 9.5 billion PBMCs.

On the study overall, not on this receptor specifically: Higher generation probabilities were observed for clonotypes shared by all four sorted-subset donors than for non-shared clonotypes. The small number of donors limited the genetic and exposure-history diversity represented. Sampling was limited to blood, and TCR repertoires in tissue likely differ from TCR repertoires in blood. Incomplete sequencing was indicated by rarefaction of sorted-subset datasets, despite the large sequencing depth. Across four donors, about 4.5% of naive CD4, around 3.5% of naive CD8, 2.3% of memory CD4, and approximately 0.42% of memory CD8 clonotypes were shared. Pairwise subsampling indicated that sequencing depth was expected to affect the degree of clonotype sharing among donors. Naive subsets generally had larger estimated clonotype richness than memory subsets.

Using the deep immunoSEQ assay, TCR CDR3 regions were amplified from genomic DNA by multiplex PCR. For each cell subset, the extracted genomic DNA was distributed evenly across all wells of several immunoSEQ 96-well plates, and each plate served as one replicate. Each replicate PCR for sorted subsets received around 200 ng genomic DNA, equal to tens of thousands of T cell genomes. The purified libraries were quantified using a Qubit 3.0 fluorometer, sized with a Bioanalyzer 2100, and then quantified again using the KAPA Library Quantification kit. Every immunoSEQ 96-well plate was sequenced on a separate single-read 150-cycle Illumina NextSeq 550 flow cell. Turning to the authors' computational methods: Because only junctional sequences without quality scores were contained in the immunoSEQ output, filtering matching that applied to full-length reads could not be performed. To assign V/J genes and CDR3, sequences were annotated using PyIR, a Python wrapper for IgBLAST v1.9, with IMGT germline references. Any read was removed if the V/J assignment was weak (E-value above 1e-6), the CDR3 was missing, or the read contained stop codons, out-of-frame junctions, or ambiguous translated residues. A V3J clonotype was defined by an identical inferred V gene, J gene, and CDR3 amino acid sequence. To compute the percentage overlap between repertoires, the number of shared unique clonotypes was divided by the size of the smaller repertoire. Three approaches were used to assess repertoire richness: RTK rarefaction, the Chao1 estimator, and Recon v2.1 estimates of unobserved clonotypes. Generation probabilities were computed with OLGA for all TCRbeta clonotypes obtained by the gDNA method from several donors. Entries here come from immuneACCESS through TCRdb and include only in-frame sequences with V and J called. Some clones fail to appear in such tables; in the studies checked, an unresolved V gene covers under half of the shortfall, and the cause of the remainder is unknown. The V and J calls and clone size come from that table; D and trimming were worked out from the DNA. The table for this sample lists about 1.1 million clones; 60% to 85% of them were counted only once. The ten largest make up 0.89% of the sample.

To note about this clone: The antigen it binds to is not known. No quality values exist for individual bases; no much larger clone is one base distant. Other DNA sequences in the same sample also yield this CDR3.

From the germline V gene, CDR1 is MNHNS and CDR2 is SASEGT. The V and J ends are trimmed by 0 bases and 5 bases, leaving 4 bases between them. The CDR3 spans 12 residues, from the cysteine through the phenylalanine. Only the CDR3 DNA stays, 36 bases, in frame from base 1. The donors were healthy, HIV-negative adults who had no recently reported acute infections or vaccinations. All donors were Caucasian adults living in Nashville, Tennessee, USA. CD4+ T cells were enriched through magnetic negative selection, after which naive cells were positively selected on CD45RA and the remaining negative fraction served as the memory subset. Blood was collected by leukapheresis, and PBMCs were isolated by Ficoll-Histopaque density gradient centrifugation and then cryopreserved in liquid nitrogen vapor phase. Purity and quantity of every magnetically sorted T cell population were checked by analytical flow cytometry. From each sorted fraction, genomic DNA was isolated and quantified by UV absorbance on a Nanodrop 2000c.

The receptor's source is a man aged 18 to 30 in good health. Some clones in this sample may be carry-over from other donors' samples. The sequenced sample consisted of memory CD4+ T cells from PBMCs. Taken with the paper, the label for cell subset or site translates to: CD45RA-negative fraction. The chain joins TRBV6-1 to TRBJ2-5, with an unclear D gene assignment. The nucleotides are TGTGCCAGCAGTGAAGCGGTCGAGACCCAGTACTTC. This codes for CASSEAVETQYF.